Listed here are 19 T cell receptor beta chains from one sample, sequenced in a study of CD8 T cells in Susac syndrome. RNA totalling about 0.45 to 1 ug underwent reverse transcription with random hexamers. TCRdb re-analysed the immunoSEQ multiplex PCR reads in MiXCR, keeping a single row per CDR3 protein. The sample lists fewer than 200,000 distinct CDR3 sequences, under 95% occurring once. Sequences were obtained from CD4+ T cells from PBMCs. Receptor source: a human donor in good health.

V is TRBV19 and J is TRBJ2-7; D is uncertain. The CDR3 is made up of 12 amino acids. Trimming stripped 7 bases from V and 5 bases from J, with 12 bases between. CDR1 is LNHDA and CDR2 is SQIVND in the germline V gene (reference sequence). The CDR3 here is CASMASSDEQYF. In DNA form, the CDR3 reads TGTGCCAGTATGGCGTCGAGTGACGAGCAGTACTTC.

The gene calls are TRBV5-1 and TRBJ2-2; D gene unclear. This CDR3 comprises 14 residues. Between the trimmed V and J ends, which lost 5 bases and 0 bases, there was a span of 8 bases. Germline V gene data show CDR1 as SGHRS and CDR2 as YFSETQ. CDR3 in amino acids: CASSHNTNTGELFF. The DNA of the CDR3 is TGCGCCAGCAGTCATAACACGAACACCGGGGAGCTGTTTTTT.

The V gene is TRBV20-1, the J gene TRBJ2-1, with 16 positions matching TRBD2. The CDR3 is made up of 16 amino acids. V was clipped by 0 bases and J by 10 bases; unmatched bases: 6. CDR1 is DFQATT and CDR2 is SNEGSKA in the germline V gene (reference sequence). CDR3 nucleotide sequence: TGCAGTGCTAGAGAGGGACTAGCGGGGGGGAGAGGGGAGCAGTTCTTC. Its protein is CSAREGLAGGRGEQFF.

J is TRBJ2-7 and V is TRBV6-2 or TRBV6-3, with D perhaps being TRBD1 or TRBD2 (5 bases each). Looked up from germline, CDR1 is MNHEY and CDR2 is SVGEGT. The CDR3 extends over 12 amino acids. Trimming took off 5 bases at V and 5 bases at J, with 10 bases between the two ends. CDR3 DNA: TGTGCCAGCAGTCCCCGGGGACACGAGCAGTACGTC. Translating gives CASSPRGHEQYV.

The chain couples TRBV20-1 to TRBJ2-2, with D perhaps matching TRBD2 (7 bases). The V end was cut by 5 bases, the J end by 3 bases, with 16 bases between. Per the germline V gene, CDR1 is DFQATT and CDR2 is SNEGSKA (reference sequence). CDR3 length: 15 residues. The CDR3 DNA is TGCAGTGCTCCGCGGGGGCGGATGGACACCGGGGAGCTGTTTTTT. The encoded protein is CSAPRGRMDTGELFF.

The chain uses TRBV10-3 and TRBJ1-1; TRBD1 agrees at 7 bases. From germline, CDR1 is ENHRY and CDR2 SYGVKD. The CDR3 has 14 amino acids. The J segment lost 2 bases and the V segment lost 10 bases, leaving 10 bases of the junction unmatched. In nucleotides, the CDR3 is TGTGCCACGAGGAGCCGGGACAGCAACACTGAAGCTTTCTTT. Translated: CATRSRDSNTEAFF.

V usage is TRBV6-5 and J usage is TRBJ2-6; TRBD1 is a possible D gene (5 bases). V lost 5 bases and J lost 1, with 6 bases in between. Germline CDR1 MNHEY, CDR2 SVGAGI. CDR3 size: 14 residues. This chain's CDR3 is CASSGASGANVLTF. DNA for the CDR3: TGTGCCAGCAGTGGGGCATCTGGGGCCAACGTCCTGACTTTC.

CDR3 sequence: CAWSVGGKATEAFF. Written as DNA, the CDR3 is TGTGCCTGGAGTGTAGGGGGCAAGGCCACTGAAGCTTTCTTT. J is TRBJ1-1 and V is TRBV30; 7 bases match TRBD1. After removal of 0 bases from V and 4 bases from J, the junction contained 5 bases not matched to a gene. CDR1 and CDR2 from the germline V gene are GTSNPN and SVGIG (reference sequence). CDR3 length: 14 amino acids.

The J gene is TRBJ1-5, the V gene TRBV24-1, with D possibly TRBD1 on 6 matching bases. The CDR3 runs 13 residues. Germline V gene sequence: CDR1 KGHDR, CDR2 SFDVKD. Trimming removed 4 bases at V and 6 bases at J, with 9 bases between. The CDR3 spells CATSERRGQPQHF. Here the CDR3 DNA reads TGTGCCACCAGTGAACGCAGGGGTCAGCCCCAGCATTTT.

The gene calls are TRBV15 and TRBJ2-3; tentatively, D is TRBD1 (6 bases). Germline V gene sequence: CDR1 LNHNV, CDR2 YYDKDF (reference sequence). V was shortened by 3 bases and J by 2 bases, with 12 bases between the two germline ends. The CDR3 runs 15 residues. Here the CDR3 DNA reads TGTGCCACCAGCAGGGACAGAACCTACACAGATACGCAGTATTTT. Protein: CATSRDRTYTDTQYF.

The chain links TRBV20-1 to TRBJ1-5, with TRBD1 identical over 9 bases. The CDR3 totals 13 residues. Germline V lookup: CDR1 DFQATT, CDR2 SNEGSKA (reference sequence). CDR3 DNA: TGCACCGCCGGGGGGACAGGGAGGCAGCCCCAGCATTTT. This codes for CTAGGTGRQPQHF.

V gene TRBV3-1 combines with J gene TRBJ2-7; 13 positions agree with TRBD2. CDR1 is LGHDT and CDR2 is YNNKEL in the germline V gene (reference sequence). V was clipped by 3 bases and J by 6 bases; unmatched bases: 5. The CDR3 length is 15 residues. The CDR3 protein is CASSHSGTSGAEQYF. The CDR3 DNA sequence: TGTGCCAGCAGCCACTCCGGGACTAGCGGGGCCGAGCAGTACTTC.

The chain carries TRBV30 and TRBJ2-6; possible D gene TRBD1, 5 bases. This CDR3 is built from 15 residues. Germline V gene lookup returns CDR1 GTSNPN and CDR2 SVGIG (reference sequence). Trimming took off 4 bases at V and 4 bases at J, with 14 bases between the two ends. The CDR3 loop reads CAWKGQGTGANVLTF. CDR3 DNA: TGTGCCTGGAAAGGCCAGGGAACCGGGGCCAACGTCCTGACTTTC.

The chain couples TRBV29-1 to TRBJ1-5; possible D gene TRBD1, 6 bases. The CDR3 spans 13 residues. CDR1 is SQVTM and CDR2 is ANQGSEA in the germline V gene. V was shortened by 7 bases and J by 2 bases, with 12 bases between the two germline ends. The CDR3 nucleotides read TGCAGCGCTGGAGAGGGGGGCAATCAGCCCCAGCATTTT. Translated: CSAGEGGNQPQHF.

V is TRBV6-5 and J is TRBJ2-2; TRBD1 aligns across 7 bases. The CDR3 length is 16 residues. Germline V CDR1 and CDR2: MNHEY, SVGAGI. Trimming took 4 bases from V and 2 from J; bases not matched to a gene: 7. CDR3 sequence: CASSLTGTANTGELFF. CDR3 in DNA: TGTGCCAGCAGTTTGACCGGGACAGCTAACACCGGGGAGCTGTTTTTT.

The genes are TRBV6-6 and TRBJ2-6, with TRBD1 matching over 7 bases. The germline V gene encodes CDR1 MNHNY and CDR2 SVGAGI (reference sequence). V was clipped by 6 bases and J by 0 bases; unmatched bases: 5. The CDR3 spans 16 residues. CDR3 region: CASSSGTASGANVLTF. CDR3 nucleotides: TGTGCCAGCAGCTCCGGGACAGCCTCTGGGGCCAACGTCCTGACTTTC.

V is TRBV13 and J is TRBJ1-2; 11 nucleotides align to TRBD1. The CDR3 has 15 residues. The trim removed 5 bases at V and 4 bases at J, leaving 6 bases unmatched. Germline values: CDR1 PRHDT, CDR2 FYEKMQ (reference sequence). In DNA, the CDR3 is TGTGCCAGCAGCCGGGGACAGGGGGAGGCCTATGGCTACACCTTC. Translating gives CASSRGQGEAYGYTF.

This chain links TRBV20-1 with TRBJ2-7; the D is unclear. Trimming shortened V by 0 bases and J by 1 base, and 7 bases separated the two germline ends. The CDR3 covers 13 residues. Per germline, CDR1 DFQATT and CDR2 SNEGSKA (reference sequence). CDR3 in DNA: TGCAGTGCTAGAGATGCCAGATCCTACGAGCAGTACGTC. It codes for CSARDARSYEQYV.

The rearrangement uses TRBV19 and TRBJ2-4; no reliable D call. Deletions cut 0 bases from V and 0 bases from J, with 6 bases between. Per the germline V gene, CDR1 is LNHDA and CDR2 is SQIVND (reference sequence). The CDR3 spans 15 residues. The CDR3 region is CASSIDSLAKNIQYF. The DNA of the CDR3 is TGTGCCAGTAGTATAGACAGTCTAGCCAAAAACATTCAGTACTTC.